These 6 T cell receptor beta chains were all obtained from the same sample, sequenced in a study of regulatory T cells in long-lasting Graves disease. Building the TCR beta libraries relied on iRepertoire HTBI primers, and CDR3 regions underwent Arm-PCR. TCRdb re-derived calls from the multiplex PCR reads in MiXCR, one entry per CDR3 protein. The table lists fewer than 450,000 distinct CDR3 sequences, less than 25% of them singletons. Time point: persistent/refractory GD, antithyroid drugs over 5 years with positive TRAb. The TCR library was prepared using RNA isolated from PBMCs. The sample in question was peripheral blood mononuclear cells (PBMCs), obtained when the disease was refractory, from a patient treated with antithyroid drugs. These receptors came from a female donor with Graves disease.

The chain links TRBV5-1 to TRBJ1-1; tentatively, D is TRBD1 (5 bases). The CDR3 is 12 amino acids. Germline values: CDR1 SGHRS, CDR2 YFSETQ. V lost 8 bases and J lost 3, with 11 bases in between. The CDR3 coding sequence is TGCGCCAGTACGGGGGTCGACACTGAAGCTTTCTTT. It codes for CASTGVDTEAFF.

This chain uses TRBV30 with TRBJ1-1; D unclear. In germline, CDR1 is GTSNPN, CDR2 SVGIG (reference sequence). The CDR3 spans 12 residues. Deletions cut 5 bases from V and 1 base from J, with 8 bases between. Here the CDR3 reads CAWGGTNTEAFF. DNA for the CDR3: TGTGCCTGGGGCGGAACGAACACTGAAGCTTTCTTT.

This chain uses TRBV11-2 with TRBJ2-3; D gene ambiguous. This CDR3 region has 15 residues. Germline values: CDR1 SGHAT, CDR2 FQNNGV. Trimming pared 0 bases from V and 4 bases from J, leaving 11 bases between. CDR3 loop: CASSLDRATSDTQYF. The CDR3 DNA reads as TGTGCCAGCAGCTTAGATCGCGCAACATCAGATACGCAGTATTTT. The variable domain in full, completed from reference TRBV11-2 and TRBJ2-3, reads EAGVAQSPRYKIIEKRQSVAFWCNPISGHATLYWYQQILGQGPKLLIQFQNNGVVDDSQLPKDRFSAERLKGVDSTLKIQPAKLEDSAVYLCASSLDRATSDTQYFGPGTRLTVL.

The table lists this clonotype with many counts. The chain links TRBV2 to TRBJ1-4, with 11 bases lining up with TRBD1. The V and J ends lost 8 bases and 6 bases, in that order; junction bases with no gene match: 2. Germline V lookup: CDR1 SNHLY, CDR2 FYNNEI. This CDR3 contains 13 residues. For the CDR3, the DNA is TGTGCCAGCGGGACAGGGGGGGATGAAAAACTGTTTTTT. It encodes CASGTGGDEKLFF.

This clonotype was counted at least ten times. This chain joins TRBV11-1 and TRBJ2-7; D ambiguous. The CDR3 spans 13 residues. The V gene's germline CDR1 is SGHAT and CDR2 FQDESV (reference sequence). V was cut by 5 bases and J by 7 bases, with 15 bases left in between. The CDR3 is CASSRYSLGEQYF. The CDR3, as DNA: TGTGCCAGCAGCCGTTACAGTCTGGGGGAGCAGTACTTC.

The V gene is TRBV12-3 or TRBV12-4, the J gene TRBJ1-1; no definite D call. The CDR3 sequence is 15 residues long. V was cut by 5 bases and J by 6 bases, with 19 bases left in between. The CDR3 DNA reads TGTGCCAGCAGTAGAGCTGACTCCCCCGGGGCTGAAGCTTTCTTT. Its protein is CASSRADSPGAEAFF.